This T cell receptor beta chain was retrieved from a study of cytomegalovirus exposure and HLA in healthy donors. Across the study: The 550 to 800 first-cohort repertoires and the 95 to 150 validation repertoires shared the same platform, a later analysis reported.

TCRdb's table, derived via immunoSEQ multiplex PCR, lists solely in-frame clones and lacks some. The data contain about 240,000 clones, around nine tenths of them singletons. V lost 4 bases and J 3 bases, leaving 10 bases between the germline ends. The CDR3 extends over 13 amino acids. Germline CDR1 and CDR2: LNHDA and SQIVND (reference sequence). Donors were drawn from the approximately 110-subject validation cohort, separate from the roughly 700-subject first cohort. This clone has only a few counts. Sequencing was performed on PBMCs. The clonotype was recovered from a man aged 18 to 30 in good health and CMV-seronegative. The chain is built from TRBV19 and TRBJ2-7; no firm D call. For the CDR3, the DNA is TGTGCCAGTAGTAGTCGGTCATACTACGAGCAGTACTTC. This translates into CASSSRSYYEQYF.